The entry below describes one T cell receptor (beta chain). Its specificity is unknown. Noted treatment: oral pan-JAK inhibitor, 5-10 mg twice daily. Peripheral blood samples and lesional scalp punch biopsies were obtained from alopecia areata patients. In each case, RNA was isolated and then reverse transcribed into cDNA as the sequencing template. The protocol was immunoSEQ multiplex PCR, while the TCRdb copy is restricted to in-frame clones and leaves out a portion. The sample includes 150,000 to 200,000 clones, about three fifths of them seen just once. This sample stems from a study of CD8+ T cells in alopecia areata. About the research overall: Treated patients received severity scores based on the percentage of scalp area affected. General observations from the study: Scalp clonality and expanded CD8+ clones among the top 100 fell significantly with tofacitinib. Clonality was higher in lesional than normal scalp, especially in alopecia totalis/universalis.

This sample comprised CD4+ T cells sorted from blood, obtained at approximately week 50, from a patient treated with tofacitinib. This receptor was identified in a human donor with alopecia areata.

CDR3 in amino acids: CASSQDRITPEAFF. Written as DNA, the CDR3 is TGCGCCAGCAGCCAAGACCGCATAACACCTGAAGCTTTCTTT. The chain joins TRBV4-3 to TRBJ1-1; D gene unclear. CDR3 size: 14 residues. Germline assignment: CDR1 LGHNA and CDR2 YSLEER. V was cut by 0 bases and J by 6 bases, with 11 bases left in between.